This T cell receptor (beta chain) comes out of a study of cytomegalovirus exposure and HLA in healthy donors. Study in general: Earlier results showed almost 120 million unique TCR beta sequences derived from around 170 million T cells.

Both 60 Vbeta primers and 13 Jbeta primers went into the PCR. Profiling relied on immunoSEQ multiplex PCR, and the TCRdb table lists in-frame clones only, not all of them. The table shows under 70,000 clones, with around 67% occurring only once. General study points: According to an earlier analysis, most TCR beta V segments yielded productive rearrangements about 87% or about 30% of the time. The classifier, whose performance was assessed in both the original and validation cohorts, reportedly diagnosed cytomegalovirus status with high specificity and sensitivity.

About this clone: The antigen is not known.

The CDR3 sequence is 13 residues long. Trimming shortened V by 1 base and J by 5 bases, and 9 bases separated the two germline ends. CDR1 and CDR2 (germline): MDHEN, SYDVKM. This TCR was sampled from a woman in her 30s in good health and CMV-seronegative. J is TRBJ2-7 and V is TRBV28; D call uncertain. Sequencing used PBMCs. The CDR3 sequence: CASSLSEKNEQYF. CDR3 sequence (DNA): TGTGCCAGCAGTTTATCGGAGAAGAACGAGCAGTACTTC.